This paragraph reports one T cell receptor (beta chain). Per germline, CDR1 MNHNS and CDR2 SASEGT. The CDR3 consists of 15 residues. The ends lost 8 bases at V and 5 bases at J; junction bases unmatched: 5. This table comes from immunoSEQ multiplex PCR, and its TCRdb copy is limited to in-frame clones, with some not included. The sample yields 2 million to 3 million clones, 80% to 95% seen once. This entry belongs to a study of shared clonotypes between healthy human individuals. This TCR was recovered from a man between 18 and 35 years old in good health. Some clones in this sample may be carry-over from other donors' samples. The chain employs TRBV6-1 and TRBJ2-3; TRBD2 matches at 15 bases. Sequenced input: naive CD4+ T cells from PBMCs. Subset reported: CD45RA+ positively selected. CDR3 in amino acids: CASAGLAGGLDTQYF. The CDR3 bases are TGTGCCAGCGCGGGACTAGCGGGAGGTCTAGATACGCAGTATTTT.